These 7 T cell receptor beta chains came from one sample sequenced in a study of T cells in Graves' hyperthyroidism and ophthalmopathy. There were TCR beta CDR3 regions amplified from RNA transcripts. A first-round RT-PCR of the TCR CDR3 used the HTBI primer set. TCRdb re-called the multiplex PCR reads through MiXCR, storing one row per CDR3 protein. The top ten clones hold about 29% of a sample with some 490,000 distinct CDR3 sequences, 15% to 20% of them seen once. Sequences were obtained from blood. Receptors were obtained from a young woman with Graves' ophthalmopathy.

This chain uses TRBV12-3 or TRBV12-4 with TRBJ1-1, with D hard to call. Trimming took 4 bases from V and 3 from J, leaving 12 bases between them. The CDR3 covers 14 residues. CDR3 sequence reads: CASSSGLRDTEAFF. In nucleotides, the CDR3 is TGTGCCAGCAGTTCGGGGTTAAGAGACACTGAAGCTTTCTTT.

This chain uses TRBV7-3 with TRBJ2-1; possibly TRBD2 for D (5 bases). This CDR3 is built from 13 residues. Trimming stripped 5 bases from V and 10 bases from J, with 15 bases between. Looked up from germline, CDR1 is SGHTA and CDR2 is FQGTGA. CDR3 coding DNA: TGTGCCAGCAGCCCAGCCGGGGTAGGGGAGCAGTTCTTC. Its translation is CASSPAGVGEQFF.

This clonotype has at least ten counts. V gene TRBV13 combines with J gene TRBJ1-4; unclear D gene. V lost 5 bases to trimming and J lost 6 bases, with 10 bases between them. Germline V lookup: CDR1 PRHDT, CDR2 FYEKMQ (reference sequence). The CDR3 extends over 13 amino acids. CDR3 protein: CASSIRTDEKLFF. The CDR3 coding sequence is TGTGCCAGCAGCATCCGGACGGATGAAAAACTGTTTTTT.

This clonotype was observed many times. This chain's CDR3 is CASSSGLVGGETQYF. CDR3 coding DNA: TGTGCCAGCAGCTCCGGGCTTGTGGGTGGAGAGACCCAGTACTTC. This sequence joins TRBV13 and TRBJ2-5, with unresolved D. Trimming cost V 4 bases and J 4 bases, with 16 bases left between them. Germline V gene sequence: CDR1 PRHDT, CDR2 FYEKMQ (reference sequence). The CDR3 spans 15 residues.

This clonotype was seen repeatedly, ten times or more. The chain carries TRBV6-2 or TRBV6-3 and TRBJ2-1, with D unresolved. This CDR3 region has 12 residues. The germline V and J ends were trimmed by 2 bases and 10 bases, with 9 bases remaining between them. Germline CDR1 reads MNHEY; CDR2 reads SVGEGT. The CDR3 bases are TGTGCCAGCAGTTACCCCACCAGAGAGCAGTTCTTC. The encoded protein is CASSYPTREQFF.

Ten or more counts support this clonotype. The chain is built from TRBV20-1 and TRBJ1-2; D is undetermined. This CDR3 has 9 residues. The ends were cut back, 5 bases at V and 6 bases at J, with 4 bases in the middle. Germline-derived CDR1 and CDR2 are DFQATT and SNEGSKA (reference sequence). CDR3 amino acids: CSAFDGYTF. The CDR3, as DNA: TGCAGTGCTTTTGATGGCTACACCTTC.

The CDR3 DNA is TGTGCCTGGACCCTGCGGCAGGGGAAATCCTACGAGCAGTACTTC. Protein product: CAWTLRQGKSYEQYF. The chain carries TRBV30 and TRBJ2-7, with TRBD1 as a possible D gene (6 bases). V lost 4 bases, J lost 1 base, and 17 bases lay in between. The CDR3 spans 15 residues. CDR1 and CDR2 (germline): GTSNPN, SVGIG (reference sequence).